The 16 T cell receptor beta chains given below trace back to one sample, sequenced in a study of T-cell reconstitution after alpha-beta-depleted transplantation in children. Unique molecular identifiers were built into the TCRbeta library. TCRdb itself ran the PCR reads through MiXCR, one entry per CDR3 protein. The repertoire includes a few hundred thousand distinct CDR3 sequences, approximately 10% of them detected once, and 5% to 6.5% sits in the top ten. The sample here was PBMCs from the stem cell graft donor, taken from the stem cell graft. The receptors here all came from a human donor who donated a stem cell graft to a child with acute myeloid leukemia.

The chain is built from TRBV29-1 and TRBJ2-3; 10 positions match TRBD1. Germline V gene data show CDR1 as SQVTM and CDR2 as ANQGSEA. Trimming at V came to 6 bases and at J to 6 bases, leaving 9 bases not matched to a gene. The length of the CDR3 is 14 residues. CDR3 in DNA: TGCAGCGTCGACGGACAGGGGGGGAGGGATACGCAGTATTTT. It yields the protein CSVDGQGGRDTQYF.

This clonotype occurred a few times. The V and J genes are TRBV5-1 and TRBJ2-3; D perhaps matches TRBD2 (6 bases). Germline lookup yields CDR1 SGHRS and CDR2 YFSETQ. The CDR3 spans 15 residues. Trimming took off 4 bases at V and 0 bases at J, with 12 bases between the two ends. CDR3 in amino acids: CASSDGGASTDTQYF. The DNA for the CDR3 is TGCGCCAGCAGCGACGGAGGGGCGAGCACAGATACGCAGTATTTT.

This clonotype showed up many times. The chain carries TRBV4-3 and TRBJ2-1, with a tentative D call TRBD2 (5 bases). The CDR3 loop spans 15 amino acids. Germline-derived CDR1 and CDR2 are LGHNA and YSLEER. V lost 2 bases and J lost 2, with 10 bases in between. CDR3 in amino acids: CASSQTRGAYNEQFF. Written as DNA, the CDR3 is TGCGCCAGCAGCCAAACTAGAGGAGCCTACAATGAGCAGTTCTTC.

This clonotype was counted only a few times. The J gene is TRBJ2-3, the V gene TRBV7-2; 10 bases line up with TRBD2. Looked up from germline, CDR1 is SGHTA and CDR2 is FQGNSA. The CDR3 totals 17 residues. V shed 2 bases, J shed 8 bases, and the junction held 13 bases outside the gene matches. The DNA for the CDR3 is TGTGCCAGCAGCTTACCGTCTAGCGGGGGATCCAGGGGTACGCAGTATTTT. It translates to CASSLPSSGGSRGTQYF.

This clonotype has ten or more counts. The chain has TRBV4-3 and TRBJ2-3; no definite D call. This CDR3 spans 13 amino acids. CDR1 is LGHNA, CDR2 YSLEER, per germline. V was pared by 2 bases and J by 5 bases, with 8 bases between. DNA of the CDR3: TGCGCCAGCAGCCAATCTTTTGTAGATACGCAGTATTTT. Residues: CASSQSFVDTQYF.

This clonotype was picked up many times. The J gene is TRBJ2-5, the V gene TRBV5-1; 12 bases fit TRBD2. J was trimmed by 1 base and V by 5 bases; bases with no gene match: 6. The CDR3 is made up of 16 amino acids. CDR1 and CDR2 (germline): SGHRS, YFSETQ. Here the CDR3 DNA reads TGCGCCAGCAGGTCTACTAGCGGGAGGATCCAAGAGACCCAGTACTTC. It is translated as CASRSTSGRIQETQYF.

The V call is TRBV20-1, the J call TRBJ1-1, with D hard to call. CDR3 size: 13 residues. The germline CDR1 and CDR2 sequences are DFQATT and SNEGSKA (reference sequence). V gave up 0 bases and J gave up 0 bases, with 5 bases separating them. CDR3 in DNA: TGCAGTGCTAGAGAATGGATGAACACTGAAGCTTTCTTT. It yields the protein CSAREWMNTEAFF.

About this clonotype: Lacking the conserved final phenylalanine or tryptophan, this CDR3 likely reflects a read error. This chain connects TRBV6-4 to TRBJ2-1, with 7 bases aligning to TRBD2. V lost 5 bases, J lost 7 bases, and 11 bases stayed unmatched. The CDR3 is 15 amino acids. Germline lookup yields CDR1 MRHNA and CDR2 SNTAGT. This chain's CDR3 is CASSPTRGVWNEQFL. Here the CDR3 DNA reads TGTGCCAGCAGTCCGACACGGGGGGTTTGGAATGAGCAGTTCTTG.

This clonotype was counted a few times. The V and J genes are TRBV15 and TRBJ2-1; 10 nucleotides match TRBD2. CDR3 length: 17 residues. J was trimmed by 4 bases and V by 0 bases; bases with no gene match: 6. Germline loops: CDR1 LNHNV, CDR2 YYDKDF (reference sequence). The DNA for the CDR3 is TGTGCCACCAGCAGAGACCGAGCGGGAGGGACTTACAATGAGCAGTTCTTC. Its protein product is CATSRDRAGGTYNEQFF.

This rearrangement joins TRBV12-3 or TRBV12-4 to TRBJ1-5; no clear D gene. Trimming took off 6 bases at V and 8 bases at J, with 11 bases between the two ends. The CDR3 loop spans 12 amino acids. The DNA of the CDR3 is TGTGCCAGCAGCCAGACCTTGGAGCCCCAGCATTTT. Protein: CASSQTLEPQHF.

This clonotype was detected many times. The chain uses TRBV20-1 and TRBJ2-1, with TRBD2 identical over 9 bases. The CDR3 sequence is 15 residues long. Per the germline V gene, CDR1 is DFQATT and CDR2 is SNEGSKA (reference sequence). V shed 5 bases, J shed 6 bases, and the junction held 11 bases outside the gene matches. CDR3 DNA sequence: TGCAGTGCTTTTGGGGTGGAGCGGGGGGTCAATGAGCAGTTCTTC. It translates to CSAFGVERGVNEQFF.

This clonotype was observed a few times. The CDR3 DNA is TGTGCCAGCTCATCCGCTTCTTACAATGAGCAGTTCTTC. The encoded protein is CASSSASYNEQFF. The J gene is TRBJ2-1, the V gene TRBV18; D not certain. There are 13 residues in the CDR3. Trimming took off 5 bases at V and 4 bases at J, with 9 bases between the two ends. In germline, CDR1 is KGHSH, CDR2 LQKENI. The whole variable domain, remainder taken from reference TRBV18 and TRBJ2-1, is NAGVMQNPRHLVRRRGQEARLRCSPMKGHSHVYWYRQLPEEGLKFMVYLQKENIIDESGMPKERFSAEFPKEGPSILRIQQVVRGDSAAYFCASSSASYNEQFFGPGTRLTVL.

This rearrangement joins TRBV9 to TRBJ2-5; 11 nucleotides align to TRBD2. In germline, CDR1 is SGDLS, CDR2 YYNGEE. Germline trimming cut 0 bases from V and 2 bases from J; bases unmatched to any gene: 6. This CDR3 is 17 amino acids long. The DNA for the CDR3 is TGTGCCAGCAGCGTAGGTGCTAGCGGGGGGCTGCAAGAGACCCAGTACTTC. Protein: CASSVGASGGLQETQYF.

This clonotype was seen at least ten times. J is TRBJ2-3 and V is TRBV10-3; D could derive from TRBD1 or TRBD2 (6 bases each). Trimming left V 3 bases short and J 2 bases short, with 12 bases between. There are 15 residues in the CDR3. The germline V gene has CDR1 ENHRY and CDR2 SYGVKD. The CDR3 region has the DNA TGTGCCATCAGTGACGCGAGGGGGGCCACAGATACGCAGTATTTT. Its translation is CAISDARGATDTQYF.

There are a few counts of this clonotype. The CDR3 loop is CASSSQPNTEAFF. The DNA of the CDR3 is TGCGCCAGCAGCTCGCAACCGAACACTGAAGCTTTCTTT. The J gene is TRBJ1-1, the V gene TRBV5-1; the D is unclear. Trimming removed 3 bases from V and 1 base from J, with 7 bases in between. This CDR3 comprises 13 residues. Germline V gives CDR1 SGHRS, CDR2 YFSETQ.

The rearrangement links TRBV27 to TRBJ2-1; TRBD2 matches at 10 bases. The CDR3 contains 15 residues. The V gene's germline CDR1 is MNHEY and CDR2 SMNVEV (reference sequence). Trimming cost V 7 bases and J 2 bases; bases outside gene matches: 5. The CDR3 coding sequence is TGTGCCAGCACCTTAGCGGGGGGCACCTACAATGAGCAGTTCTTC. Translated: CASTLAGGTYNEQFF.